This record looks at one T cell receptor beta chain sequence and its context. A read error may account for a junction end that differs from germline. The source material, RNA transcripts, was used to amplify TCR beta CDR3 regions. The HTBI primer set drove a first-round RT-PCR of the TCR CDR3. TCRdb redid the calling of the multiplex PCR reads with MiXCR, one entry per CDR3 protein. The sample carries 80,000 to 100,000 distinct CDR3 sequences, 40% recorded once. This sample was taken from a study of T cells in Graves' hyperthyroidism and ophthalmopathy. There are 14 residues in the CDR3. Germline CDR1 and CDR2: SNHLY and FYNNEI.

This receptor was taken from a woman aged 25-40 years with Graves' hyperthyroidism. The chain is built from TRBV2 and TRBJ2-5; D not resolved. Sequenced: peripheral blood or thyroid tissue (not recorded which). The CDR3 DNA sequence: TGTGCCACCAGTGATTTGGGTCTAGAAGCGACCCAGTACTTC. Protein product: CATSDLGLEATQYF.